The rows below give T cell receptor beta chains drawn from one sample of a study of T cells after yellow fever vaccination. MiXCR, applied by TCRdb to the 5' RACE reads, yields one record per CDR3 protein. The table records under 600,000 distinct CDR3 sequences, roughly 14% of them present only once. The sample was PBMCs, taken on the day of the yellow fever booster vaccination. These receptors all come from a man aged 25 to 40 who received the YFV17D yellow fever vaccine. The CDR3 runs from the conserved cysteine through the conserved F or W. The D gene is left open where the match is weak. The size entry is marked missing in some rows and otherwise reads once, few, many or a size class.

clone size: few; J gene: TRBJ2-7; D gene: NA; V gene: TRBV5-1; CDR3 DNA: TGCGCCAGCAGCCCGGGGAGGGACAGTCGAATTTTTTTC; CDR3 protein: CASSPGRDSRIFF
clone size: NA; J gene: TRBJ2-1; D gene: NA; V gene: TRBV29-1; CDR3 DNA: TGCAGCGTAGTCAATAGTGGGGGGGGACAAGGGCAGTTCTTC; CDR3 protein: CSVVNSGGGQGQFF
clone size: few; J gene: TRBJ2-3; D gene: NA; V gene: TRBV7-8; CDR3 DNA: TGTGCCAGCAGCTCCCCGGGACTCGTCACAGATACGCAGTATTTT; CDR3 protein: CASSSPGLVTDTQYF
clone size: NA; J gene: TRBJ2-7; D gene: TRBD2; V gene: TRBV20-1; CDR3 DNA: TGCAGTGCTCCCCCCAAGCGGGAGAAAACCTACGAGCAGTACTTC; CDR3 protein: CSAPPKREKTYEQYF
clone size: NA; J gene: TRBJ1-3; D gene: NA; V gene: TRBV4-3; CDR3 DNA: TGCGCCAGCAGCCGCCAACCACAGGGTACCTCTGGAAACACCATATATTTT; CDR3 protein: CASSRQPQGTSGNTIYF
clone size: few; J gene: TRBJ1-1; D gene: NA; V gene: TRBV3-1; CDR3 DNA: TGTGCCAGCAGCCAAGGGGGAGGGACGGGGATGAACACTGAAGCTTTCTTT; CDR3 protein: CASSQGGGTGMNTEAFF
clone size: few; J gene: TRBJ2-1; D gene: NA; V gene: TRBV6-1; CDR3 DNA: TGTGCCAGCTACGGGAAAAAACAGCACAATGAGCAGTTCTTC; CDR3 protein: CASYGKKQHNEQFF
clone size: NA; J gene: TRBJ2-5; D gene: NA; V gene: TRBV20-1; CDR3 DNA: TGCAGTGCCGAACCCCGCCTAGCGATCAAGGAGACCCAGTACTTC; CDR3 protein: CSAEPRLAIKETQYF
clone size: NA; J gene: TRBJ2-7; D gene: NA; V gene: TRBV20-1; CDR3 DNA: TGCAGTGCTGATAACAAGGCCAGCTCCTACGAGCAGTACTTC; CDR3 protein: CSADNKASSYEQYF
clone size: NA; J gene: TRBJ1-5; D gene: NA; V gene: TRBV10-3; CDR3 DNA: TGTGCCATCAGTGATGGACCTCGCAATCAGCCCCAGCATTTT; CDR3 protein: CAISDGPRNQPQHF
clone size: few; J gene: TRBJ2-2; D gene: TRBD1; V gene: TRBV6-2/TRBV6-3; CDR3 DNA: TGTGCCAGCAGAACATGGACAGGGATCGGGGAGCTGTTTTTT; CDR3 protein: CASRTWTGIGELFF
clone size: NA; J gene: TRBJ2-2; D gene: TRBD1; V gene: TRBV19; CDR3 DNA: TGTGCCAGCAGTGACAGGGGGCACACCGGGGAGCTGTTTTTT; CDR3 protein: CASSDRGHTGELFF
clone size: few; J gene: TRBJ2-1; D gene: TRBD2; V gene: TRBV4-3; CDR3 DNA: TGCGCCAGCAGCCAAGATCCGACTAGCGGGAGGGCCGCTGAGCAGTTCTTC; CDR3 protein: CASSQDPTSGRAAEQFF
clone size: NA; J gene: TRBJ1-1; D gene: TRBD1; V gene: TRBV6-2/TRBV6-3; CDR3 DNA: TGTGCCAGCAGTTACACGGACAGGACGAACACTGAAGCTTTCTTT; CDR3 protein: CASSYTDRTNTEAFF
clone size: NA; J gene: TRBJ2-5; D gene: NA; V gene: TRBV5-3; CDR3 DNA: TGTGCCAGCGGCTCAGGGCTAGAGACCCAGTACTTC; CDR3 protein: CASGSGLETQYF
clone size: NA; J gene: TRBJ2-5; D gene: NA; V gene: TRBV18; CDR3 DNA: TGTGCCAGCTCACCCCAGGTACAAGAGACCCAGTACTTC; CDR3 protein: CASSPQVQETQYF
clone size: NA; J gene: TRBJ1-1; D gene: NA; V gene: TRBV18; CDR3 DNA: TGTGCCAGCTCAATGGGGGCAGACGGCACTGAAGCTTTCTTT; CDR3 protein: CASSMGADGTEAFF
clone size: few; J gene: TRBJ2-5; D gene: TRBD2; V gene: TRBV6-1; CDR3 DNA: TGTGCCAGCACCACGACCCTAGCGGGAGAGACCCAGTACTTC; CDR3 protein: CASTTTLAGETQYF
clone size: once; J gene: TRBJ1-1; D gene: NA; V gene: TRBV20-1; CDR3 DNA: TGCAGTGCCCTCCACACTGAAGCTTTCTTT; CDR3 protein: CSALHTEAFF
clone size: NA; J gene: TRBJ1-2; D gene: TRBD1; V gene: TRBV20-1; CDR3 DNA: TGCAGTGCTAGACAGGGGGCTCAGGGCTATGGCTACACCTTC; CDR3 protein: CSARQGAQGYGYTF
clone size: NA; J gene: TRBJ2-7; D gene: NA; V gene: TRBV5-5; CDR3 DNA: TGTGCCAGCAGCTCCCCCGGGGTTACGGAGCAGTACTTC; CDR3 protein: CASSSPGVTEQYF
clone size: NA; J gene: TRBJ2-1; D gene: NA; V gene: TRBV10-2; CDR3 DNA: TGCGCCAGCAGTGAAGGTGGAGAGCAGTTCTTC; CDR3 protein: CASSEGGEQFF
clone size: NA; J gene: TRBJ2-3; D gene: TRBD2; V gene: TRBV29-1; CDR3 DNA: TGCAGCGTCCCGCGGCTAGCGGTCGACACAGATACGCAGTATTTT; CDR3 protein: CSVPRLAVDTDTQYF
clone size: few; J gene: TRBJ2-7; D gene: TRBD2; V gene: TRBV5-1; CDR3 DNA: TGCGCCAGCAGCTCGGGACGGACTAGCGGCTCCTACGAGCAGTACTTC; CDR3 protein: CASSSGRTSGSYEQYF
clone size: NA; J gene: TRBJ2-2; D gene: TRBD1; V gene: TRBV5-6; CDR3 DNA: TGTGCCAGCAGGGGGTCAGGGGGAACCGGGGAGCTGTTTTTT; CDR3 protein: CASRGSGGTGELFF
clone size: NA; J gene: TRBJ2-5; D gene: TRBD2; V gene: TRBV20-1; CDR3 DNA: TGCAGTGCTAGAGATGCTAGCGGGAGGGCAAAGAGACAAGAGACCCAGTACTTC; CDR3 protein: CSARDASGRAKRQETQYF
clone size: many; J gene: TRBJ2-7; D gene: TRBD1; V gene: TRBV7-8; CDR3 DNA: TGTGCCAGCAGCTTAGAGGGACAGGGGTCACACGAGCAGTACTTC; CDR3 protein: CASSLEGQGSHEQYF
clone size: many; J gene: TRBJ1-4; D gene: NA; V gene: TRBV7-2; CDR3 DNA: TGTGCCAGCAGCGCGATTACCGGTCGGGCTAATGAAAAACTGTTTTTT; CDR3 protein: CASSAITGRANEKLFF
clone size: NA; J gene: TRBJ2-1; D gene: TRBD2; V gene: TRBV7-2; CDR3 DNA: TGTGCCAGCAGCCCTCGGACTAGCGGGGGCCGCAATGAGCAGTTCTTC; CDR3 protein: CASSPRTSGGRNEQFF
clone size: NA; J gene: TRBJ1-1; D gene: NA; V gene: TRBV12-3/TRBV12-4; CDR3 DNA: TGTGCCAGCAGCCCCGACAGGACAGAAGCTTTCTTT; CDR3 protein: CASSPDRTEAFF
clone size: many; J gene: TRBJ2-1; D gene: NA; V gene: TRBV12-3/TRBV12-4; CDR3 DNA: TGTGCCAGCAGAAAATCCGGGACACCTAACAATGAGCAGTTCTTC; CDR3 protein: CASRKSGTPNNEQFF
clone size: few; J gene: TRBJ2-1; D gene: TRBD2; V gene: TRBV7-3; CDR3 DNA: TGTGCCAGCAGCTGGGGTCCCCTAGCGGGAATTAGGAATGAGCAGTTCTTC; CDR3 protein: CASSWGPLAGIRNEQFF
clone size: many; J gene: TRBJ2-1; D gene: NA; V gene: TRBV24-1; CDR3 DNA: TGTGCCACCAGTGAGTGTGAGCAGTTCTTC; CDR3 protein: CATSECEQFF
clone size: few; J gene: TRBJ2-2; D gene: NA; V gene: TRBV24-1; CDR3 DNA: TGTGCCACCAGTGACCCCGGGGCCGGGGAGCTGTTTTTT; CDR3 protein: CATSDPGAGELFF
clone size: few; J gene: TRBJ2-5; D gene: NA; V gene: TRBV20-1; CDR3 DNA: TGCAGTGCTAGAGATGCGACCCAAGCAGAGACCCAGTACTTC; CDR3 protein: CSARDATQAETQYF